A single sample gave rise to the 21 T cell receptor beta chains below, sequenced in a study of cytomegalovirus exposure and HLA in healthy donors listed by TCRdb under 2017. The receptor library was made with the immunoSEQ multiplex PCR assay. A mixture of 60 forward primers for TCR Vbeta segments and 13 reverse primers for TCR Jbeta segments was used in the multiplex PCR. TCRdb retrieved this table from immuneACCESS and kept in-frame rearrangements only. Not all clones are present; in checked studies, unresolved V genes account for under half, and no reason is known for the remainder. Across this sample there are about 110,000 clones, with roughly three fifths seen only once. Of the sample, approximately 3.8% falls within the top ten clones. Material for sequencing was PBMCs. Receptor source: a man aged 30 to 39 in good health and CMV-seropositive.

This clone was recorded only once. The rearrangement uses TRBV30 and TRBJ2-7; D remains unclear. Germline CDR1 and CDR2: GTSNPN and SVGIG (reference sequence). Trimming removed 2 bases from V and 5 bases from J, with 13 bases in between. This CDR3 region has 13 residues. Here the CDR3 DNA reads TGTGCCTGGAGTTTTCGATCGGTGGACGAGCAGTACTTC. It is translated as CAWSFRSVDEQYF.

This sequence joins TRBV4-1 and TRBJ2-1; 10 bases are a match to TRBD2. This CDR3 comprises 13 residues. With V trimmed by 6 bases and J by 8 bases, 4 bases remained unmatched. Germline V CDR1 and CDR2: MGHRA, YSYEKL. CDR3 nucleotide sequence: TGCGCCAGCAGGGGACTAGCGAGGTATGAGCAGTTCTTC. It yields the protein CASRGLARYEQFF.

CDR3 amino acids: CASSQVGPGELFF. CDR3 nucleotides: TGCGCCAGCAGCCAGGTCGGTCCCGGGGAGCTGTTTTTT. The chain recombines TRBV4-1 with TRBJ2-2; D is unclear. The CDR3 is 13 residues long. In germline, CDR1 is MGHRA, CDR2 YSYEKL. Between the trimmed V and J ends, which lost 3 bases and 6 bases, there was a span of 8 bases.

The rearrangement joins TRBV9 to TRBJ1-3; maybe TRBD1 (5 bases). Germline CDR1 reads SGDLS; CDR2 reads YYNGEE. V was cut by 2 bases and J by 3 bases, with 9 bases left in between. The CDR3 is made up of 14 amino acids. CDR3 in amino acids: CASSVGGVGNTIYF. For the CDR3, the DNA is TGTGCCAGCAGCGTGGGAGGGGTTGGAAACACCATATATTTT.

J is TRBJ1-1 and V is TRBV19, with no clear D. Germline V lookup: CDR1 LNHDA, CDR2 SQIVND (reference sequence). The CDR3 has 12 residues. With 8 bases removed from V and 4 bases from J, the gap between germline ends came to 11 bases. CDR3 DNA sequence: TGTGCCAGTTGGGAGTCTGGCACTGAAGCTTTCTTT. As protein: CASWESGTEAFF.

V usage is TRBV7-9 and J usage is TRBJ2-3; possible D gene TRBD2, 7 bases. The CDR3 spans 15 residues. Looked up from germline, CDR1 is SEHNR and CDR2 is FQNEAQ (reference sequence). V shed 4 bases and J shed 2 bases, with 13 bases lying between them. In DNA, the CDR3 is TGTGCCAGCAGCTCACAGGGAGGGAACACAGATACGCAGTATTTT. Encoded protein: CASSSQGGNTDTQYF.

The V and J genes are TRBV11-2 and TRBJ2-1, with TRBD2 as a possible D gene (6 bases). The CDR3 runs 13 residues. V lost 5 bases to trimming and J lost 5 bases, with 10 bases between them. Germline lookup yields CDR1 SGHAT and CDR2 FQNNGV. CDR3 DNA: TGTGCCAGCAGCACGGGACTGAACAATGAGCAGTTCTTC. As protein: CASSTGLNNEQFF.

The CDR3 coding sequence is TGTGCCAGCAGATCCCCGGACAGGTCCTACGAGCAGTACTTC. Translation gives CASRSPDRSYEQYF. The chain uses TRBV2 and TRBJ2-7; 7 bases are a match to TRBD1. The trim removed 6 bases at V and 1 base at J, leaving 6 bases unmatched. From germline, CDR1 is SNHLY and CDR2 FYNNEI. CDR3 length equals 14 residues.

Concerning this clone itself: A junction boundary mismatches the germline segment, possibly from a read error. The rearrangement uses TRBV7-7 and TRBJ2-5, with TRBD1 as a possible D gene (6 bases). The CDR3 loop spans 14 amino acids. Germline V gene lookup returns CDR1 SSHAT and CDR2 FNYEAQ (reference sequence). CDR3 in amino acids: CASSENREEGTQYF. As DNA, the CDR3 is TGTGCTAGCAGCGAGAACAGGGAAGAAGGGACCCAGTACTTC.

The chain combines TRBV6-4 with TRBJ1-2; D is unresolved. Deletions cut 0 bases from V and 8 bases from J, with 16 bases between. Germline-derived CDR1 and CDR2 are MRHNA and SNTAGT. There are 15 residues in the CDR3. The CDR3 nucleotides read TGTGCCAGCAGTGACTCCAACCGGGGAATGGACGGCTACACCTTC. Protein product: CASSDSNRGMDGYTF.

Regarding this clone: One junction end disagrees with the germline gene, perhaps due to a read error. The chain carries TRBV7-7 and TRBJ2-3; D is uncertain. The length of the CDR3 is 13 residues. Germline CDR1 reads SSHAT; CDR2 reads FNYEAQ (reference sequence). The CDR3 DNA follows: TGTGCTAGCAGCTTAGATCAGTCGGCGGCGCAGTATTTT. Protein sequence: CASSLDQSAAQYF.

This clone was observed a handful of times. The chain links TRBV5-1 to TRBJ1-4, with unresolved D. This CDR3 is built from 16 residues. The ends were cut back, 3 bases at V and 2 bases at J, with 14 bases in the middle. Germline CDR1 reads SGHRS; CDR2 reads YFSETQ. CDR3 sequence: CASSSEPGDTNEKLFF. In nucleotides, the CDR3 is TGCGCCAGCAGCTCGGAGCCGGGTGATACTAATGAAAAACTGTTTTTT.

This chain joins TRBV9 and TRBJ1-2; D possibly corresponds to TRBD1 (5 bases). Germline assignment: CDR1 SGDLS and CDR2 YYNGEE. The V and J ends lost 2 bases and 5 bases respectively, with 19 bases between them. The CDR3 extends over 16 amino acids. CDR3 residues: CASSVFSQASSYGYTF. CDR3 in DNA: TGTGCCAGCAGCGTGTTTTCACAGGCCTCTTCTTATGGCTACACCTTC. Drawing the rest from reference TRBV9 and TRBJ1-2, the complete variable domain is DSGVTQTPKHLITATGQRVTLRCSPRSGDLSVYWYQQSLDQGLQFLIQYYNGEERAKGNILERFSAQQFPDLHSELNLSSLELGDSALYFCASSVFSQASSYGYTFGSGTRLTVV.

This clone has a handful of counts. The chain uses TRBV5-6 and TRBJ1-1, with 11 bases aligning to TRBD1. Germline V gene sequence: CDR1 SGHDT, CDR2 YYEEEE. The V gene end was trimmed by 2 bases and the J gene end by 4 bases; junction bases not matched to a gene: 1. This CDR3 spans 14 amino acids. The CDR3 DNA reads as TGTGCCAGCAGCTTTGGGACAGGGGGCACTGAAGCTTTCTTT. It is translated as CASSFGTGGTEAFF.

Turning to this clone: This sample also contains other DNA sequences that code for the same CDR3. The rearrangement uses TRBV5-1 and TRBJ1-6, with D perhaps matching TRBD1 (5 bases). Germline V gene data show CDR1 as SGHRS and CDR2 as YFSETQ. Trimming removed 0 bases at V and 7 bases at J, with 11 bases between. The CDR3 loop spans 15 amino acids. The CDR3: CASSLVAGSNSPLHF. Here the CDR3 DNA reads TGCGCCAGCAGCTTGGTGGCAGGGTCCAATTCACCCCTCCACTTT. The variable domain in full, completed from reference TRBV5-1 and TRBJ1-6, reads KAGVTQTPRYLIKTRGQQVTLSCSPISGHRSVSWYQQTPGQGLQFLFEYFSETQRNKGNFPGRFSGRQFSNSRSEMNVSTLELGDSALYLCASSLVAGSNSPLHFGNGTRLTVT.

The gene calls are TRBV25-1 and TRBJ2-5; D is perhaps TRBD2 (7 bases). The CDR3 runs to 15 residues. The germline gives CDR1 MGHDK, CDR2 SYGVNS. Trimming removed 1 base at V and 5 bases at J, with 14 bases between. For the CDR3, the DNA is TGTGCCAGCAGTGAATCCGCGGGGGCGGGGGAGACCCAGTACTTC. Translation: CASSESAGAGETQYF. The full variable domain, with the rest looked up from reference TRBV25-1 and TRBJ2-5, is EADIYQTPRYLVIGTGKKITLECSQTMGHDKMYWYQQDPGMELHLIHYSYGVNSTEKGDLSSESTVSRIRTEHFPLTLESARPSHTSQYLCASSESAGAGETQYFGPGTRLLVL.

The gene calls are TRBV5-6 and TRBJ2-7, with a tentative D call TRBD2 (7 bases). Deletions cut 1 base from V and 3 bases from J, with 14 bases between. The CDR3 spans 15 residues. From germline, CDR1 is SGHDT and CDR2 YYEEEE. The CDR3 DNA sequence: TGTGCCAGCAGCTTGTGGTGGGGGGGCCACTACGAGCAGTACTTC. As protein: CASSLWWGGHYEQYF.

The rearrangement links TRBV5-1 to TRBJ2-7; 10 bases are a match to TRBD1. This CDR3 contains 15 residues. Germline lookup yields CDR1 SGHRS and CDR2 YFSETQ. V lost 2 bases, J lost 5 bases, and 7 bases stayed unmatched. The CDR3 DNA sequence: TGCGCCAGCAGCTTTGTTGGACAGGGGGTAGACGAGCAGTACTTC. Its translation: CASSFVGQGVDEQYF. Based on the CDR3 plus reference TRBV5-1 and TRBJ2-7, the full variable domain is KAGVTQTPRYLIKTRGQQVTLSCSPISGHRSVSWYQQTPGQGLQFLFEYFSETQRNKGNFPGRFSGRQFSNSRSEMNVSTLELGDSALYLCASSFVGQGVDEQYFGPGTRLTVT.

The genes are TRBV10-3 and TRBJ2-5; D is undetermined. This CDR3 comprises 12 residues. Germline V gene sequence: CDR1 ENHRY, CDR2 SYGVKD. V shed 3 bases and J shed 7 bases, with 9 bases lying between them. CDR3 region: CAISDPRGTQYF. CDR3 in DNA: TGTGCCATCAGTGACCCTCGAGGGACCCAGTACTTC.

V usage is TRBV15 and J usage is TRBJ2-6; a weak D match, TRBD1 (6 bases). This CDR3 has 16 amino acids. Germline V gives CDR1 LNHNV, CDR2 YYDKDF (reference sequence). The V end lost 5 bases, the J end lost 1 base, and 12 bases lay between the germline ends. This CDR3 is CATSLYRESGANVLTF. In nucleotides, the CDR3 is TGTGCCACCAGCTTATACAGGGAATCTGGGGCCAACGTCCTGACTTTC.

This clone appeared a few times. The chain carries TRBV11-3 and TRBJ2-3; TRBD1 matches at 9 bases. The CDR3 is made up of 15 amino acids. Germline V gene data show CDR1 as SGHNT and CDR2 as YENEEA. The trim removed 1 base at V and 2 bases at J, leaving 1 base unmatched. The CDR3 nucleotides read TGTGCCAGCAGCTTAGGACAGGGGGACACAGATACGCAGTATTTT. Protein: CASSLGQGDTDTQYF.